This T cell receptor beta chain came from a study of blood T cell repertoires in COVID-19. Study background: Sources were T cells, B-cell-depleted T cells, or PBMCs; the material itself was cDNA or gDNA.

This CDR3 has 14 amino acids. Trimming removed 5 bases from V and 7 bases from J, with 18 bases in between. Germline V gives CDR1 SGHTA, CDR2 FQGNSA. Sequencing was performed with immunoSEQ multiplex PCR; in TCRdb, only in-frame clones are kept and a portion is missing. Altogether about 56,000 clones are present, 89% being singletons, with the ten largest covering less than 50%. Input material: peripheral blood. The chain joins TRBV7-2 to TRBJ2-7; maybe TRBD2 (5 bases). The TCR sequence derives from a woman aged 55-75 years with COVID-19, enrolled during active disease. CDR3 sequence: CASSPGLLAGEQYF. As DNA, the CDR3 is TGTGCCAGCAGCCCAGGTCTGTTGGCGGGTGAGCAGTACTTC.